This T cell receptor beta chain stems from a study of early T cells in non-severe SARS-CoV-2 infection. For the study at large: Sequencing of unsorted whole blood was done on bulk RNA, leaving chains unpaired.

TCRdb processed the 5' RACE reads anew with MiXCR; each CDR3 protein has one entry. The table lists around 70,000 distinct CDR3 sequences, 9% to 15% of them singletons. This clonotype has ten or more counts. This CDR3 is built from 14 residues. The trim removed 6 bases at V and 6 bases at J, leaving 10 bases unmatched. Source material: whole blood. The receptor comes from an adult who was a healthcare worker with PCR-confirmed SARS-CoV-2 infection or an uninfected control (not recorded which). This sequence joins TRBV12-3 or TRBV12-4 and TRBJ1-2; TRBD1 matches 7 bases. The CDR3 is CASRMYDRENGYTF. As DNA, the CDR3 is TGTGCCAGCAGGATGTACGACAGGGAAAATGGCTACACCTTC.